This T cell receptor beta chain was captured in a study of regulatory T cells in long-lasting Graves disease. Study-wide findings and caveats: Persistent Graves' patients possessed reduced TCR diversity relative to recently diagnosed ones.

The sample's time point: newly diagnosed GD, antithyroid drugs for less than 3 months. From PBMCs, RNA was extracted and then used to make the TCR library. There are many counts of this clonotype. What it binds is unknown. CDR3 regions were amplified by Arm-PCR using iRepertoire HTBI primers to build TCR beta libraries. One entry per CDR3 protein, called by TCRdb with MiXCR from the multiplex PCR reads. The sample yields 500,000 or so distinct CDR3 sequences, around 15% seen once. Germline loops: CDR1 MDHEN, CDR2 SYDVKM. The V gene lost 5 bases and the J gene lost 6 bases, with 23 bases spanning the gap. The length of the CDR3 is 16 residues. The same data also went into a second study, on T cells in Graves' hyperthyroidism and ophthalmopathy. In that study: Ophthalmopathy got predicted by the model a median roughly 6.4 months before its onset.

The sequences come from peripheral blood mononuclear cells (PBMCs), collected at new diagnosis, from a patient treated with antithyroid drugs. The chain carries TRBV28 and TRBJ2-7; D is possibly TRBD1 (7 bases). The clonotype was recovered from a man in his forties or fifties with Graves disease. The CDR3 protein is CASSPKLDWRGREQYF. For the CDR3, the DNA is TGTGCCAGCAGTCCCAAACTTGACTGGAGGGGGCGCGAGCAGTACTTC.